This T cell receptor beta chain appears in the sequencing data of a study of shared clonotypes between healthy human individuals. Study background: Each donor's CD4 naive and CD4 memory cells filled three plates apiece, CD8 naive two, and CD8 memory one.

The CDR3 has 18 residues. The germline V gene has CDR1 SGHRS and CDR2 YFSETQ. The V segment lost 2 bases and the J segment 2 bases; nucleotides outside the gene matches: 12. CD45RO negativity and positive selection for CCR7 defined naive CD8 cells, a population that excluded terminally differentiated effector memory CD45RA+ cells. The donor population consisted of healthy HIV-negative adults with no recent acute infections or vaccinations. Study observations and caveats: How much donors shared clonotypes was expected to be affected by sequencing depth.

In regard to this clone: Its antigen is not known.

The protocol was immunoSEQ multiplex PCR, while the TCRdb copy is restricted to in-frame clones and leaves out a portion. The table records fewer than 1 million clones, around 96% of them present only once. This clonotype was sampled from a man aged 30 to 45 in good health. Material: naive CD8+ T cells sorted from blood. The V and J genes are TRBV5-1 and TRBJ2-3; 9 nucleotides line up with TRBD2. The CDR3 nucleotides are TGCGCCAGCAGCTTCCGGGTCTTAGCGGGAGCGATCACAGATACGCAGTATTTT. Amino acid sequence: CASSFRVLAGAITDTQYF.